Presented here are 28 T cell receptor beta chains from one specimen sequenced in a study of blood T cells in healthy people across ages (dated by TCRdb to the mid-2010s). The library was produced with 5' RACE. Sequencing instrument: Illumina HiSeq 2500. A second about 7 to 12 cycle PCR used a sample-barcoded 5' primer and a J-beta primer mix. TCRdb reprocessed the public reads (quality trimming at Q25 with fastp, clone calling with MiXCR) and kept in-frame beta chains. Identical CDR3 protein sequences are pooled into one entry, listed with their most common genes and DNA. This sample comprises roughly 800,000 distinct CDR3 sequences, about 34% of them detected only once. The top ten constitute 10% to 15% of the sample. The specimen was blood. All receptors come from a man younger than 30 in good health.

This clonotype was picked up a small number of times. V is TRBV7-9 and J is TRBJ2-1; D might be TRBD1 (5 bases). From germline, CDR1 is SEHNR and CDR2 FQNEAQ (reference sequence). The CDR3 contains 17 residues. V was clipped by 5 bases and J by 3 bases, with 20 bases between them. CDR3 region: CASSLIPTTQGYNEQFF. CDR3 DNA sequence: TGTGCCAGCAGCCTTATCCCCACCACTCAGGGCTACAATGAGCAGTTCTTC.

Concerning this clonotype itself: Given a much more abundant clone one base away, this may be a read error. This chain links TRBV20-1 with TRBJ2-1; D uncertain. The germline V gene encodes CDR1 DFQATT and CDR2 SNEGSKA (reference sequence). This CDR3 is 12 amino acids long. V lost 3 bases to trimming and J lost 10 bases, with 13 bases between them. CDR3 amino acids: CSARESSYEQFF. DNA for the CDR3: TGCAGTGCTAGGGAGAGCTCCTACGAGCAGTTCTTC.

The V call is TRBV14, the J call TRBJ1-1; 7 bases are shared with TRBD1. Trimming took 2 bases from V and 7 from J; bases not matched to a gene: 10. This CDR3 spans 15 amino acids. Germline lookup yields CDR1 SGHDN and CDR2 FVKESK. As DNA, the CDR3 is TGTGCCAGCAGCCAAACGACAGGGCTCTTGCTTGAAGCTTTCTTT. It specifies CASSQTTGLLLEAFF. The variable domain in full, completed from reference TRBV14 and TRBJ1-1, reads EAGVTQFPSHSVIEKGQTVTLRCDPISGHDNLYWYRRVMGKEIKFLLHFVKESKQDESGMPNNRFLAERTGGTYSTLKVQPAELEDSGVYFCASSQTTGLLLEAFFGQGTRLTVV.

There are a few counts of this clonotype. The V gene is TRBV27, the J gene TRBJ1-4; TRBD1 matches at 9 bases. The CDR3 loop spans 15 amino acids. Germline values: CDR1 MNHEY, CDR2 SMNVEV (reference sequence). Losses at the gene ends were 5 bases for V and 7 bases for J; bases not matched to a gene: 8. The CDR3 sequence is CASSGQTGGGEKLFF. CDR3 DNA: TGTGCCAGCAGTGGACAGACAGGGGGGGGTGAAAAACTGTTTTTT.

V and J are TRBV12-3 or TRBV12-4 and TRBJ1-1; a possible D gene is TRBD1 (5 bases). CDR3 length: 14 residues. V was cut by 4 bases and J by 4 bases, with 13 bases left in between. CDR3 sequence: CASSYRDFGTEAFF. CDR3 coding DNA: TGTGCCAGCAGTTACCGGGACTTCGGCACTGAAGCTTTCTTT.

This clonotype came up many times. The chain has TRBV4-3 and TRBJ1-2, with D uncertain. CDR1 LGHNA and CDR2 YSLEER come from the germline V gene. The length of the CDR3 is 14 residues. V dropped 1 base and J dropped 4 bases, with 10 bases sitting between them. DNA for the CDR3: TGCGCCAGCAGCCAAGGACGGAACTTCTATGGCTACACCTTC. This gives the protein CASSQGRNFYGYTF.

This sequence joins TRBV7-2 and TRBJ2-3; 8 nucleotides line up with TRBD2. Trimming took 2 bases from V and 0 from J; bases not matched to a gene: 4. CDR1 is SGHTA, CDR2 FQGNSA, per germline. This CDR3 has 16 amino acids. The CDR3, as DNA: TGTGCCAGCAGCTTAATGGTAGCGGGGAGCACAGATACGCAGTATTTT. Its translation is CASSLMVAGSTDTQYF.

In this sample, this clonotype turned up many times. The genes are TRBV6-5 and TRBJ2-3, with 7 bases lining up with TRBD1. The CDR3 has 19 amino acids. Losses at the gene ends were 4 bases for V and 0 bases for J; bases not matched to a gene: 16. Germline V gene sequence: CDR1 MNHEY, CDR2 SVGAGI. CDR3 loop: CASSFPFARTGLSTDTQYF. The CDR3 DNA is TGTGCCAGCAGTTTCCCCTTCGCTCGGACAGGCCTAAGCACAGATACGCAGTATTTT.

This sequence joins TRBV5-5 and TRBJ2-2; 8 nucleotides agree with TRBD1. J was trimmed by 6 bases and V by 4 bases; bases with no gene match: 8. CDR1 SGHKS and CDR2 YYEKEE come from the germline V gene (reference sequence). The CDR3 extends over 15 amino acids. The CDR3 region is CASSSRQGLAGELFF. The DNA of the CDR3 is TGTGCCAGCAGCAGCCGACAGGGGTTGGCCGGGGAGCTGTTTTTT.

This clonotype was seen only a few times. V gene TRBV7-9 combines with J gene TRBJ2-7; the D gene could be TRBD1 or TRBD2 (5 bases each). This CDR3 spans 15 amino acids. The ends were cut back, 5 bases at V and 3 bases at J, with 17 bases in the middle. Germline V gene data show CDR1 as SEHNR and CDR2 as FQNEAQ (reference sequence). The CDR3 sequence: CASSPPGQSRYEQYF. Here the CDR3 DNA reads TGTGCCAGCAGCCCCCCGGGGCAGAGCCGCTACGAGCAGTACTTC.

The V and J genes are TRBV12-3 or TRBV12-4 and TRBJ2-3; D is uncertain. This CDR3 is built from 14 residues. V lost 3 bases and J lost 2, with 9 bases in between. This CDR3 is CASSFGYHTDTQYF. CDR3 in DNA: TGTGCCAGCAGTTTTGGCTACCACACAGATACGCAGTATTTT.

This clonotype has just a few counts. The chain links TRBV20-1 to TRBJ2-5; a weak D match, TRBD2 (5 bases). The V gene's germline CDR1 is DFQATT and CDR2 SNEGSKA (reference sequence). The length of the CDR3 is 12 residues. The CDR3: CTGLGSQETQYF. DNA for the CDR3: TGCACGGGGTTAGGGTCCCAAGAGACCCAGTACTTC.

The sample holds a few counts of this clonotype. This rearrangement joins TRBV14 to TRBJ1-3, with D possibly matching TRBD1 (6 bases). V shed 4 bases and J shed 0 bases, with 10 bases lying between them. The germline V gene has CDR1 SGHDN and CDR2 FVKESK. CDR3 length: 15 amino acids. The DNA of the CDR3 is TGTGCCAGCAGCCGGGACATCTTCTCTGGAAACACCATATATTTT. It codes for CASSRDIFSGNTIYF.

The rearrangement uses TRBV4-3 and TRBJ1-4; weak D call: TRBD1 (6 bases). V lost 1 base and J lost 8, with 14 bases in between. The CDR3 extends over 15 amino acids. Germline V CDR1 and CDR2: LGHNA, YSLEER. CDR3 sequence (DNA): TGCGCCAGCAGCCAAGGACCCAGGGGATCCGAAAAACTGTTTTTT. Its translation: CASSQGPRGSEKLFF.

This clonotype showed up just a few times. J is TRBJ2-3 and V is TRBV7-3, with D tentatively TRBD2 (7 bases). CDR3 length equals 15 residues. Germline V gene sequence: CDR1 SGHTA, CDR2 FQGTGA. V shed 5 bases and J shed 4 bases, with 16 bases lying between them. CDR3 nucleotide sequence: TGTGCCAGCAGCCTCACTAGGGGGGGTGCAGATACGCAGTATTTT. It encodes CASSLTRGGADTQYF.

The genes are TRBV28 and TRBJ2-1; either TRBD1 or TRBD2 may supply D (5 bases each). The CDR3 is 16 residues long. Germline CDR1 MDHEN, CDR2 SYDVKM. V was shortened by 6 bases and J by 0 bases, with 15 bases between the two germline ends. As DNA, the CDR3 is TGTGCCAGCAGGGGACCGGACGGCGGCTCCTACAATGAGCAGTTCTTC. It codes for CASRGPDGGSYNEQFF.

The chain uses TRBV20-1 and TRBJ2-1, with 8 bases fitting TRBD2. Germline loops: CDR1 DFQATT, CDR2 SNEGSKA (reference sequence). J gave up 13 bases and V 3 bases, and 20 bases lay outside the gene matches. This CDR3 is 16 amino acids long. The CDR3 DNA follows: TGCAGTGCTAGTTCGACCCGGCTAGCGGGCCGAGAGACCCAGTTCTTC. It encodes CSASSTRLAGRETQFF.

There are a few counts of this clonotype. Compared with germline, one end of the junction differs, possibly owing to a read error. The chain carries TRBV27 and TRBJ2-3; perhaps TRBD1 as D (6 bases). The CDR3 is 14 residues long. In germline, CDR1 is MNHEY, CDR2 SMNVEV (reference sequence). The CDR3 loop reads CASLGGKFTDTQYF. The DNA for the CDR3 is TGCGCCAGCCTTGGGGGCAAGTTTACAGATACGCAGTATTTT.

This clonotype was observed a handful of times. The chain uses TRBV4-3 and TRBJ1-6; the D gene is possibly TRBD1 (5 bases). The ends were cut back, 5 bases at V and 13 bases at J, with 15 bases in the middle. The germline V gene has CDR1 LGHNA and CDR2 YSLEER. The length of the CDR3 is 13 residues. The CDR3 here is CASSSYRGGPLHF. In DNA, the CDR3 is TGCGCCAGCAGCTCCTACCGGGGGGGTCCCCTCCACTTT.

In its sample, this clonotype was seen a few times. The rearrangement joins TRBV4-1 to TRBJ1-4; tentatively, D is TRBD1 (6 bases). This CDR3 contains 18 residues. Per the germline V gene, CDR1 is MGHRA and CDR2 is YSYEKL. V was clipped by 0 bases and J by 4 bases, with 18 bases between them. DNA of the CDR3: TGCGCCAGCAGCCAAGATCGGTTGGGGGGCAGGCTTAATGAAAAACTGTTTTTT. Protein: CASSQDRLGGRLNEKLFF.

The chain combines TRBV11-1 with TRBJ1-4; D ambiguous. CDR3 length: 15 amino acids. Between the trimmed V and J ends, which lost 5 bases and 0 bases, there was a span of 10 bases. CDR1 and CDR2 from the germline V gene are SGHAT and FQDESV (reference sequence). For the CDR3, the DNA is TGTGCCAGCAGCGCTCGCGGAGCAACTAATGAAAAACTGTTTTTT. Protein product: CASSARGATNEKLFF.

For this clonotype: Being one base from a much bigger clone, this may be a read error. CDR3 amino acids: CASRDRYDEQYF. The CDR3 DNA is TGTGCCAGCAGGGACAGATACGATGAGCAGTACTTC. The J gene is TRBJ2-5, the V gene TRBV6-2 or TRBV6-3, with D perhaps TRBD1 (6 bases). Germline CDR1 reads MNHEY; CDR2 reads SVGEGT. There are 12 residues in the CDR3. V was trimmed by 6 bases and J by 11 bases, leaving 16 bases between them.

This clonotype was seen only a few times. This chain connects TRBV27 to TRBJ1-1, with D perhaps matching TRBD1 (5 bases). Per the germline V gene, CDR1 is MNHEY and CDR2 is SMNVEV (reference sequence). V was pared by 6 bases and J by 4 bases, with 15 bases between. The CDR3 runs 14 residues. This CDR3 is CASRGLIEGTEAFF. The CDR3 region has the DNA TGTGCCAGCAGGGGGCTCATCGAGGGCACTGAAGCTTTCTTT.

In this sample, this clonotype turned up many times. The CDR3 loop is CASRFDRLDEKLFF. CDR3 bases: TGTGCCAGCAGGTTCGACAGACTCGATGAAAAACTGTTTTTT. V and J are TRBV12-3 or TRBV12-4 and TRBJ1-4, with D tentatively TRBD1 (5 bases). The CDR3 extends over 14 amino acids. The V and J ends lost 6 bases and 6 bases respectively, with 14 bases between them.

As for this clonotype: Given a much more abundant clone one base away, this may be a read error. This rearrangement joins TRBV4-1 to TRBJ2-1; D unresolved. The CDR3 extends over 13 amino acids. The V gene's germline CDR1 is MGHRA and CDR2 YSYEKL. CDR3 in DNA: TGCACCAGCAGCCAATCCCCCTGGCGGGAGCAGTTCTTC. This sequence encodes CTSSQSPWREQFF.

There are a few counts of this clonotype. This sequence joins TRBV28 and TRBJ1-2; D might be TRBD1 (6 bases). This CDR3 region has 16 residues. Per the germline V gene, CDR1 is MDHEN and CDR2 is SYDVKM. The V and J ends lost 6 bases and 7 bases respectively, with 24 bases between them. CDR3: CASSQSLQGVSGGYTF. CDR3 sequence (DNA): TGTGCCAGCAGCCAATCCCTACAGGGAGTATCAGGTGGCTACACCTTC.

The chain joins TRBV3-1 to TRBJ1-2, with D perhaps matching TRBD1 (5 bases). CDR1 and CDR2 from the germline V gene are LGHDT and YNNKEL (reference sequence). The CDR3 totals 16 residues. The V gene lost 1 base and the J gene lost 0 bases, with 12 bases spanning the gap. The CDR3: CASSQVSGGPNYGYTF. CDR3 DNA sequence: TGTGCCAGCAGCCAAGTTTCCGGGGGTCCTAACTATGGCTACACCTTC.

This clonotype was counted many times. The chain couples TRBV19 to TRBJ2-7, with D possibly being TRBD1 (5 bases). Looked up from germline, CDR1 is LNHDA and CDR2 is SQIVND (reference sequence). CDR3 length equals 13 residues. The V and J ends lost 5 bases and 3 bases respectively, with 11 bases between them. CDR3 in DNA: TGTGCCAGTAGTGCGGAGACAGTCTACGAGCAGTACTTC. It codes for CASSAETVYEQYF.